These 6 T cell receptor beta chains share one sample of origin, sequenced in a study of blood T cell repertoires in COVID-19. The data were produced by immunoSEQ multiplex PCR, yet TCRdb's version contains in-frame clones alone and is incomplete. The sample has tens of thousands of clones, about four fifths seen once; the top ten hold roughly 6%. The material sequenced was peripheral blood. Receptors were obtained from a woman over 75 with acute or convalescent COVID-19.

The chain is built from TRBV7-9 and TRBJ1-1; the D is unclear. The CDR3 has 13 amino acids. CDR1 is SEHNR and CDR2 is FQNEAQ in the germline V gene (reference sequence). Trimming pared 4 bases from V and 3 bases from J, leaving 9 bases between. The CDR3 here is CASSSWRDTEAFF. DNA for the CDR3: TGTGCCAGCAGCTCGTGGAGGGACACTGAAGCTTTCTTT.

A few counts support this clone. The chain recombines TRBV12-3 or TRBV12-4 with TRBJ1-5; D is unclear. Trimming removed 2 bases at V and 7 bases at J, with 9 bases between. The length of the CDR3 is 13 residues. CDR3 region: CASSLLRIQPQHF. In DNA, the CDR3 is TGTGCCAGCAGTTTACTCAGGATACAGCCCCAGCATTTT.

The CDR3: CASSYNSFNSPLHF. In DNA, the CDR3 is TGTGCCAGCAGTTACAACAGCTTTAATTCACCCCTCCACTTT. The chain carries TRBV6-5 and TRBJ1-6; no clear D. CDR3 length: 14 residues. Trimming took off 2 bases at V and 6 bases at J, with 8 bases between the two ends. CDR1 and CDR2 (germline): MNHEY, SVGAGI.

This clone has just a few counts. The chain recombines TRBV6-1 with TRBJ2-1; TRBD2 agrees at 8 bases. The V gene end was trimmed by 3 bases and the J gene end by 12 bases; junction bases not matched to a gene: 13. The CDR3 is 15 amino acids. The germline V gene has CDR1 MNHNS and CDR2 SASEGT. The CDR3 nucleotides are TGTGCCAGCAGTGATACATATGATAGCGGGGAGCCGCAGTTCTTC. Translated, it gives CASSDTYDSGEPQFF.

V usage is TRBV25-1 and J usage is TRBJ1-1; D may be TRBD1 (5 bases). The CDR3 runs 12 residues. Trimming left V 8 bases short and J 6 bases short, with 13 bases between. The germline V gene encodes CDR1 MGHDK and CDR2 SYGVNS. As DNA, the CDR3 is TGTGCCAGCCCCGGGAGGGGCCCTGAAGCTTTCTTT. It encodes CASPGRGPEAFF.

The genes are TRBV27 and TRBJ1-2; 7 bases match TRBD1. The CDR3 is 14 residues long. The trim removed 1 base at V and 7 bases at J, leaving 6 bases unmatched. From germline, CDR1 is MNHEY and CDR2 SMNVEV (reference sequence). The CDR3 sequence: CASSLYGAGGGYTF. DNA of the CDR3: TGTGCCAGCAGTTTATACGGGGCAGGGGGTGGCTACACCTTC.